This T cell receptor beta chain derives from a study of blood T cell repertoires in COVID-19. The CDR3 loop spans 11 amino acids. The V and J ends lost 8 bases and 4 bases respectively, with 9 bases between them. The data were produced by immunoSEQ multiplex PCR, yet TCRdb's version contains in-frame clones alone and is incomplete. The sample has around 200,000 clones, 75% to 90% seen once. There are a few counts of this clone. This chain links TRBV12-3 or TRBV12-4 with TRBJ2-7, with D unresolved. This TCR was recovered from a man between 35 and 55 years old who had recovered from COVID-19. The sequenced sample consisted of PBMCs or T cells enriched from blood (not recorded which). CDR3 DNA: TGTGCCAGCTCCCAACGGTACGAGCAGTACTTC. Protein sequence: CASSQRYEQYF.